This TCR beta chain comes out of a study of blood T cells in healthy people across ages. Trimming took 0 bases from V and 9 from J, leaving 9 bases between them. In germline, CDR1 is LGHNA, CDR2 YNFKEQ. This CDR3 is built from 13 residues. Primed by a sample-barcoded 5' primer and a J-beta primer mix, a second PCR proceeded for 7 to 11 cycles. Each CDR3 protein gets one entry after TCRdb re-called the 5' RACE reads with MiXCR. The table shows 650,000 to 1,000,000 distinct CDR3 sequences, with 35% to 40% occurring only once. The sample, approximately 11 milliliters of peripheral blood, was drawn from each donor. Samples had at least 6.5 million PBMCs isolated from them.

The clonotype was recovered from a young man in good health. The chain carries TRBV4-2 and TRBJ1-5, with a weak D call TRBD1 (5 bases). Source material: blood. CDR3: CASSQERGLPQHF. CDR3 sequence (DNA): TGTGCCAGCAGCCAAGAAAGGGGACTGCCCCAGCATTTT.